This TCR beta chain came from a study of monozygotic twins with inflammatory bowel disease. The CDR3 runs to 14 residues. Germline loops: CDR1 SGHVS, CDR2 FQNEAQ. TCRdb reprocessed the 5' RACE reads and reports one entry per CDR3 protein, with no DNA. The table lists more than 300,000 distinct CDR3 sequences. The gene calls are TRBV7-8 and TRBJ2-5. What was sequenced was blood. The receptor's source is a human donor with ulcerative colitis or Crohn's disease, or a healthy co-twin of an affected twin (not recorded which). The CDR3 sequence: CASSLVGVQETQYF. Combining the CDR3 with reference TRBV7-8 and TRBJ2-5 gives the whole variable domain GAGVSQSPRYKVAKRGQDVALRCDPISGHVSLFWYQQALGQGPEFLTYFQNEAQLDKSGLPSDRFFAERPEGSVSTLKIQRTQQEDSAVYLCASSLVGVQETQYFGPGTRLLVL.